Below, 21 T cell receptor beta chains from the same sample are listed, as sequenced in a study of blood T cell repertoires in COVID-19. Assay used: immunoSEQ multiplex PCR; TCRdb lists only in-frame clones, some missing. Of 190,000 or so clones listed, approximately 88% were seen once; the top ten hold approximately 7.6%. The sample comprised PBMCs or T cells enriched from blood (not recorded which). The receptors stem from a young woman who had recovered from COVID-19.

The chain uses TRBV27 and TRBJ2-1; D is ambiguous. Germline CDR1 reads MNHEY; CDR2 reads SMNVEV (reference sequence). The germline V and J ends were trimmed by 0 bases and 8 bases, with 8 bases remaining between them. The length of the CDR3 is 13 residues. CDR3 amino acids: CASSLSGSYEQFF. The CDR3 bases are TGTGCCAGCAGTTTATCTGGCTCCTATGAGCAGTTCTTC.

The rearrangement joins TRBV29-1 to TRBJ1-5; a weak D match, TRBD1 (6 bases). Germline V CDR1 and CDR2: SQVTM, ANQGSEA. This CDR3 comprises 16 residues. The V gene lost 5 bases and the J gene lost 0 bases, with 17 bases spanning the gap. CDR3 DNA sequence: TGCAGCGTTCATGACAGGAACAATTATAGCAATCAGCCCCAGCATTTT. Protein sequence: CSVHDRNNYSNQPQHF.

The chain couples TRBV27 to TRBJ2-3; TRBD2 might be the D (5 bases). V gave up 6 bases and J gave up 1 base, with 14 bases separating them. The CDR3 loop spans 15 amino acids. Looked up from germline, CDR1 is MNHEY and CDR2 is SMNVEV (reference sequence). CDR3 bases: TGTGCCAGCAGCCCGGGGTGGCGGGGCACAGATACGCAGTATTTT. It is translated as CASSPGWRGTDTQYF.

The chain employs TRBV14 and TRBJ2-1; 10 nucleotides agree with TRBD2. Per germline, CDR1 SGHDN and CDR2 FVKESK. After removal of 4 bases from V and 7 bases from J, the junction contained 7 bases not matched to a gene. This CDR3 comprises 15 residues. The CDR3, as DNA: TGTGCCAGCAGCCTAAGCGGGGGGGCCAGGAATGAGCAGTTCTTC. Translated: CASSLSGGARNEQFF.

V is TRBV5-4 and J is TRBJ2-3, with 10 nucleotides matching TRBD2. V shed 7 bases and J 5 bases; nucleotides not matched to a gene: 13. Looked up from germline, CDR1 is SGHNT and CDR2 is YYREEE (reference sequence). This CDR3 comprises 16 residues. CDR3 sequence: CASAASLAGVGDTQYF. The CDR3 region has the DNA TGTGCCAGCGCGGCCAGCCTAGCGGGGGTCGGAGATACGCAGTATTTT.

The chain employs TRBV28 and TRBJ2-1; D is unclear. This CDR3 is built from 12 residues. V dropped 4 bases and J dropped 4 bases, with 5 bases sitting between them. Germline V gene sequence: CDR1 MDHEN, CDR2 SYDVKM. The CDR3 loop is CASSYNYNEQFF. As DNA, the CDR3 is TGTGCCAGCAGTTATAATTACAATGAGCAGTTCTTC.

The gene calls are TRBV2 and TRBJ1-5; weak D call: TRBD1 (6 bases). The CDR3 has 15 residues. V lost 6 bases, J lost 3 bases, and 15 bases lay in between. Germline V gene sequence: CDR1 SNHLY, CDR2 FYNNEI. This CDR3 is CASSQRTGYNQPQHF. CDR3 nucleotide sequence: TGTGCCAGCAGCCAAAGAACAGGGTACAATCAGCCCCAGCATTTT.

The CDR3 region has the DNA TGCAGTGCTAGCGGCAGGGGCTACACCTTC. Translation: CSASGRGYTF. V gene TRBV20-1 combines with J gene TRBJ1-2; D gene ambiguous. Trimming pared 3 bases from V and 8 bases from J, leaving 7 bases between. The CDR3 is 10 amino acids. CDR1 and CDR2 from the germline V gene are DFQATT and SNEGSKA (reference sequence).

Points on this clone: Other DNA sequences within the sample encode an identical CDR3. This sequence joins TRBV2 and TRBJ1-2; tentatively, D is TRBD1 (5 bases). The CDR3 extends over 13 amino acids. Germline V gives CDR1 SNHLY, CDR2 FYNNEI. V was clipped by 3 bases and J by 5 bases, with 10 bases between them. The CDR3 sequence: CASSDRVNYGYTF. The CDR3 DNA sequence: TGTGCCAGCAGTGACAGGGTGAATTATGGCTACACCTTC.

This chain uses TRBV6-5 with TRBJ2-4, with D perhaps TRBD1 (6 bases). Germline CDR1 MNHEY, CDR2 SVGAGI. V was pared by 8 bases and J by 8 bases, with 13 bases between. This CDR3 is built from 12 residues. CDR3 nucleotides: TGTGCCAGCGGGGGCCGCGAAGACATTCAGTACTTC. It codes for CASGGREDIQYF.

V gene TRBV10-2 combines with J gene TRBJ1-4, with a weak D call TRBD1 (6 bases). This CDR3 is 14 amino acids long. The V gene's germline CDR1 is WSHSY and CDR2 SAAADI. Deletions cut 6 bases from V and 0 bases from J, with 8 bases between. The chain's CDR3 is CASRRGTTNEKLFF. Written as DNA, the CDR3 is TGCGCCAGCAGAAGGGGGACAACTAATGAAAAACTGTTTTTT.

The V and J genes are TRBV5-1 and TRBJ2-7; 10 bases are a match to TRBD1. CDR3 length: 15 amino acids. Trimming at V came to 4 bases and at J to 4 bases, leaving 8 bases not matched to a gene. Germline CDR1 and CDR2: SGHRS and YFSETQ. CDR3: CASSQGQGTYYEQYF. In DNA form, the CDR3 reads TGCGCCAGCAGCCAGGGACAGGGGACCTATTACGAGCAGTACTTC.

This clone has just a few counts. CDR3 in amino acids: CAISEPRALGAQYF. CDR3 bases: TGTGCCATCAGTGAGCCGCGGGCCCTCGGGGCGCAGTATTTT. The rearrangement uses TRBV10-3 and TRBJ2-3, with a weak D call TRBD2 (5 bases). The V end was cut by 2 bases, the J end by 10 bases, with 16 bases between. The CDR3 spans 14 residues. The germline CDR1 and CDR2 sequences are ENHRY and SYGVKD.

The chain's CDR3 is CAWRDRGTNGYTF. The CDR3 region has the DNA TGTGCCTGGAGGGACAGGGGGACCAATGGCTACACCTTC. The V call is TRBV30, the J call TRBJ1-2; TRBD1 agrees at 10 bases. The CDR3 runs to 13 residues. The germline V gene has CDR1 GTSNPN and CDR2 SVGIG (reference sequence). The V and J ends lost 3 bases and 6 bases, in that order; junction bases with no gene match: 4.

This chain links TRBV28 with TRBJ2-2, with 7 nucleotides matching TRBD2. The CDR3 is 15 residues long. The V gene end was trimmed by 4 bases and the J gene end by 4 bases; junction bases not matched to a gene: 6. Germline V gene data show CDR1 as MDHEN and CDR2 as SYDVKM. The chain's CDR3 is CASSWGAGSTGELFF. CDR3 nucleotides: TGTGCCAGCAGTTGGGGAGCGGGGAGCACCGGGGAGCTGTTTTTT.

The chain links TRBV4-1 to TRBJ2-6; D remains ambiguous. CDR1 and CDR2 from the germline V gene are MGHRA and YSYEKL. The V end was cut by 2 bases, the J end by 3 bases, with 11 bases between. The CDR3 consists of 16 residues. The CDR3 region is CASSQYTSVGANVLTF. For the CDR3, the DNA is TGCGCCAGCAGCCAATATACGAGCGTTGGGGCCAACGTCCTGACTTTC.

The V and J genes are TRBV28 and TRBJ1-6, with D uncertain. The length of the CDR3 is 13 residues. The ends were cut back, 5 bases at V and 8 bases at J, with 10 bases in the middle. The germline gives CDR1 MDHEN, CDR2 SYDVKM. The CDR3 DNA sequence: TGTGCCAGCAGTAGAAGTACGGATTCACCCCTCCACTTT. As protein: CASSRSTDSPLHF.

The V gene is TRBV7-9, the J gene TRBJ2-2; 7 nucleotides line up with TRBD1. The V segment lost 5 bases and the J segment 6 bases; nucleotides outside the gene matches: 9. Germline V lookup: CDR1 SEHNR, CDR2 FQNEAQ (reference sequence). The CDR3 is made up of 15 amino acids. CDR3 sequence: CASSRPKTGSGELFF. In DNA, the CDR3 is TGTGCCAGCAGCCGTCCTAAGACAGGGTCCGGGGAGCTGTTTTTT.

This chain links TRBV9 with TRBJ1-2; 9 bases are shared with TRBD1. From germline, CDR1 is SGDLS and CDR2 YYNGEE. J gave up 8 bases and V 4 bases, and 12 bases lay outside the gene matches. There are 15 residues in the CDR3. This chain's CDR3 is CASSPRDRAGVGYTF. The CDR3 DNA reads TGTGCCAGCAGCCCCCGGGACAGGGCGGGGGTCGGCTACACCTTC.

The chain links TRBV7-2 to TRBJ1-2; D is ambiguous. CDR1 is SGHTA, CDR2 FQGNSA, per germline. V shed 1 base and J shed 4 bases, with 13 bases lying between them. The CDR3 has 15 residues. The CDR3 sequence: CASSLDLADSYGYTF. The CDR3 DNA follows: TGTGCCAGCAGCTTAGATTTGGCGGACTCCTATGGCTACACCTTC.

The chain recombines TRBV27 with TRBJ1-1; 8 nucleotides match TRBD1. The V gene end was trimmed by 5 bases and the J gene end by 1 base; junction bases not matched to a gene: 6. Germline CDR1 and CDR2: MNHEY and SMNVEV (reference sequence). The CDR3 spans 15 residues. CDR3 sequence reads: CASSEFGTGNTEAFF. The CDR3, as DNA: TGTGCCAGCAGTGAATTCGGGACAGGGAACACTGAAGCTTTCTTT.